The clone carrying this T cell receptor beta chain came up many times. The antigen is undetermined. The V end lost 3 bases, the J end lost 7 bases, and 15 bases lay between the germline ends. This CDR3 has 13 residues. CDR1 and CDR2 from the germline V gene are SQVTM and ANQGSEA. Documented time point: healthy volunteer bleed at 6 weeks. Unfractionated whole blood yielded total RNA. This sample stems from a study of human T cells and chemical hapten exposure. Study overall: There were per-sample TCR yield variations, arising mainly from small pooled library volume differences.

Individual cDNA molecules received unique molecular identifiers in the library. Original analysis: From around 20,000 to 690,000 TCRs were found per sample, with a median of approximately 96,000. One entry per CDR3 protein results from TCRdb running MiXCR on the RACE reads. Here the V and J calls rest on TCRdb's processing, not on the authors' analysis. Here the sample spans roughly 75,000 distinct CDR3 sequences, around 9.4% being singletons. The study, taken as a whole, reports: Sensitizing with DPC caused no change in TCRs above 1 in 1000 frequency.

Sample: whole blood. This TCR was sampled from a female donor in good health. Some clones in this sample may be carry-over from other donors' samples. This chain uses TRBV29-1 with TRBJ2-5, with D possibly being TRBD1 or TRBD2 (5 bases each). Written as DNA, the CDR3 is TGCAGCGTTGACGGGACCGTGGCCGGGACCCAGTACTTC. As protein: CSVDGTVAGTQYF.